In its sample, the clone carrying this T cell receptor (beta chain) was seen many times. Time point denoted: newly diagnosed GD, antithyroid drugs for less than 3 months. Construction of the TCR library relied on RNA isolated from PBMCs. This specimen comes from a study of regulatory T cells in long-lasting Graves disease. Building of the TCR beta libraries involved iRepertoire HTBI primers and Arm-PCR of CDR3 regions. A single record per CDR3 protein comes from TCRdb applying MiXCR to the multiplex PCR reads. The repertoire consists of approximately 390,000 distinct CDR3 sequences, with around 16% occurring once and the leading ten covering 20% to 25%. The sample was also reused in another study, on T cells in Graves' hyperthyroidism and ophthalmopathy.

The sequence came from a woman aged 18-35 years with Graves disease. The starting material was peripheral blood mononuclear cells (PBMCs), obtained at new diagnosis, from a patient treated with antithyroid drugs.

CDR3 residues: CASSRRTSGGYNEQFF. DNA of the CDR3: TGTGCCAGCAGCCGGCGGACTAGCGGGGGGTACAATGAGCAGTTCTTC. The rearrangement links TRBV11-3 to TRBJ2-1; 14 bases are shared with TRBD2. V trimming: 5 bases; J trimming: 4 bases; junction bases outside the gene matches: 4. Germline-derived CDR1 and CDR2 are SGHNT and YENEEA. The length of the CDR3 is 16 residues.